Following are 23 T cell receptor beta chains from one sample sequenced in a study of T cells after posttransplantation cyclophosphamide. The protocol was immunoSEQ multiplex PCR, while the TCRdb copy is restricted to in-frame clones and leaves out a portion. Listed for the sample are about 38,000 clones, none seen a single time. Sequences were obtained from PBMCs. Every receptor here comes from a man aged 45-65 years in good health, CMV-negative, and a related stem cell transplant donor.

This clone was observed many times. CDR3 nucleotides: TGTGCCAGCAGTGGAGGACAGGGAAACTACAATGAGCAGTTCTTC. It specifies CASSGGQGNYNEQFF. The chain is built from TRBV7-3 and TRBJ2-1; 8 nucleotides align to TRBD1. The CDR3 extends over 15 amino acids. Germline V gene data show CDR1 as SGHTA and CDR2 as FQGTGA. J was trimmed by 3 bases and V by 6 bases; bases with no gene match: 7.

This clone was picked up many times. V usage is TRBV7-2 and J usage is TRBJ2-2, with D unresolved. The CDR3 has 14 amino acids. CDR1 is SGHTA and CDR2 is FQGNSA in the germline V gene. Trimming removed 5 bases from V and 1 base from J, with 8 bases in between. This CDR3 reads CASSPRRNTGELFF. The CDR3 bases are TGTGCCAGCAGCCCCCGCAGGAACACCGGGGAGCTGTTTTTT.

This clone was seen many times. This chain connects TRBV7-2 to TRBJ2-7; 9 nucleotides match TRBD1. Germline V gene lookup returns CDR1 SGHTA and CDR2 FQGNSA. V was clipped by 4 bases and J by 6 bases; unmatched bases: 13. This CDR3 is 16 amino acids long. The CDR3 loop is CASSSPGQGSRGEQYF. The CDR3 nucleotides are TGTGCCAGCAGCTCCCCGGGACAGGGTTCTCGCGGCGAGCAGTACTTC.

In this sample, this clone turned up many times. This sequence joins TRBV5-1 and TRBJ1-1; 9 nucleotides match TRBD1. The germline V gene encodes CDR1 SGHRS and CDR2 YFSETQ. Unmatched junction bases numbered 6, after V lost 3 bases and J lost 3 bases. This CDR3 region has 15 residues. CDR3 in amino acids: CASSSPGQGDTEAFF. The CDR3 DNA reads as TGCGCCAGCAGCTCCCCGGGACAGGGCGACACTGAAGCTTTCTTT.

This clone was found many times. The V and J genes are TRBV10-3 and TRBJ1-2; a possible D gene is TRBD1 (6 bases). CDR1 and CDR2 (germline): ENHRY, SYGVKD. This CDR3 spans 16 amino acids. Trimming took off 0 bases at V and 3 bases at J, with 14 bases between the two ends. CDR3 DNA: TGTGCCATCAGTGAGTCGACTTGGACAGTATACTATGGCTACACCTTC. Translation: CAISESTWTVYYGYTF.

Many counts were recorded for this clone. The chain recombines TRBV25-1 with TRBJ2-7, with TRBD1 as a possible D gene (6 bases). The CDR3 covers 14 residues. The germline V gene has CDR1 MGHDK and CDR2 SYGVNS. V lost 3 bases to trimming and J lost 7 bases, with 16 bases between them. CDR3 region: CASSDPRTVREQYF. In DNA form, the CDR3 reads TGTGCCAGCAGTGATCCCCGGACAGTCCGAGAGCAGTACTTC.

CDR3 in amino acids: CATSRDPVEEKLFF. In nucleotides, the CDR3 is TGTGCCACCAGCAGAGATCCGGTGGAGGAAAAACTGTTTTTT. The chain has TRBV15 and TRBJ1-4; no clear D. The CDR3 length is 14 residues. V lost 0 bases, J lost 8 bases, and 10 bases lay in between. CDR1 and CDR2 (germline): LNHNV, YYDKDF (reference sequence).

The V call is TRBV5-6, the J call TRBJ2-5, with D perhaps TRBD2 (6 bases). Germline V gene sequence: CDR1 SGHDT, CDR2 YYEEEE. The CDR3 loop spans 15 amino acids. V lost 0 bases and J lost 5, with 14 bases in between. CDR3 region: CASSLALRGEETQYF. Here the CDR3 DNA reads TGTGCCAGCAGCTTGGCCTTGCGGGGTGAGGAGACCCAGTACTTC.

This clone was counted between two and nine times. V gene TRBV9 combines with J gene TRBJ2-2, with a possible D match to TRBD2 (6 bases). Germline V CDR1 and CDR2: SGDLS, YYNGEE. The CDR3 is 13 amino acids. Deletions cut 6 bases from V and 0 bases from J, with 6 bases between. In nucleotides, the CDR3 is TGTGCCAGCACGGGGGCGAACACCGGGGAGCTGTTTTTT. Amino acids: CASTGANTGELFF. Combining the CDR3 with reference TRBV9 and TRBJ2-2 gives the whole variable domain DSGVTQTPKHLITATGQRVTLRCSPRSGDLSVYWYQQSLDQGLQFLIQYYNGEERAKGNILERFSAQQFPDLHSELNLSSLELGDSALYFCASTGANTGELFFGEGSRLTVL.

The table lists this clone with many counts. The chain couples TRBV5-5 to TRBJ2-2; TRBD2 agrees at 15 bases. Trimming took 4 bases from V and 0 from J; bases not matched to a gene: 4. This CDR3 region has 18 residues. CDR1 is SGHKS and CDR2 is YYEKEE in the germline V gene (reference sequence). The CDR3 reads CASSIGLAGGPNTGELFF. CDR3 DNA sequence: TGTGCCAGCAGCATAGGACTAGCGGGGGGGCCGAACACCGGGGAGCTGTTTTTT.

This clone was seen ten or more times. The CDR3 is CASIGDRVGYGYTF. DNA of the CDR3: TGTGCCAGCATCGGGGACAGGGTGGGCTATGGCTACACCTTC. The rearrangement joins TRBV2 to TRBJ1-2, with 9 bases aligning to TRBD1. With 7 bases clipped from V and 4 bases from J, the junction kept 7 bases outside the gene matches. Germline V gene sequence: CDR1 SNHLY, CDR2 FYNNEI. The CDR3 length is 14 residues.

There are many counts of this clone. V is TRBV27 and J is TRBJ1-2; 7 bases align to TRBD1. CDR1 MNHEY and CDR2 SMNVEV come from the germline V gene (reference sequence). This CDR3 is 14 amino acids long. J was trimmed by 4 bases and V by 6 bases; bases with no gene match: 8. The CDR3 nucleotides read TGTGCCAGCAGCGGCGGAGGGGGCATCTATGGCTACACCTTC. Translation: CASSGGGGIYGYTF.

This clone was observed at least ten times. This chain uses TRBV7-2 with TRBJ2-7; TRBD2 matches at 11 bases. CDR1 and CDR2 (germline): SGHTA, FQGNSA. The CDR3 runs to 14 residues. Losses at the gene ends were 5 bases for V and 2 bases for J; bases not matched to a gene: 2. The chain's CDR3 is CASSPGLAAYEQYF. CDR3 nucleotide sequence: TGTGCCAGCAGCCCGGGACTAGCGGCCTACGAGCAGTACTTC.

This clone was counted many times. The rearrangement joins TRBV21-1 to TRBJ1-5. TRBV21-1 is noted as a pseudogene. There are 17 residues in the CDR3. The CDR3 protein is CASSGSSPPGSNQPQHF. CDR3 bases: TGTGCCAGCAGCGGAAGCAGTCCCCCCGGGAGCAATCAGCCCCAGCATTTT.

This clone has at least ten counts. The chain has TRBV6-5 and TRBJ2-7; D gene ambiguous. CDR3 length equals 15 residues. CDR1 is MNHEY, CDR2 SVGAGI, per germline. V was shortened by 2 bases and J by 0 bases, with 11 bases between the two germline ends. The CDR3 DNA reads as TGTGCCAGCAGTTACGGGCCCGTTAGCTCCTACGAGCAGTACTTC. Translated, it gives CASSYGPVSSYEQYF.

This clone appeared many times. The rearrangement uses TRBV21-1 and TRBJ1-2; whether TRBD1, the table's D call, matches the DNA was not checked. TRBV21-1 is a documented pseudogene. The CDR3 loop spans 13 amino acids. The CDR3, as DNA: TGTGCCAGCAAAACACCTCACCTCTATGGCTACACCTTC. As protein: CASKTPHLYGYTF.

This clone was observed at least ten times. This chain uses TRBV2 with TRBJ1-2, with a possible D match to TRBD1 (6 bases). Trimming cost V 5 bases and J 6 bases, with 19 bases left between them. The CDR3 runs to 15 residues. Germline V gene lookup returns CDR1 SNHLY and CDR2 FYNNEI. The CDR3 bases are TGTGCCAGCAGTTGGGGGCGGTTTGCCAACGATGGCTACACCTTC. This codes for CASSWGRFANDGYTF.

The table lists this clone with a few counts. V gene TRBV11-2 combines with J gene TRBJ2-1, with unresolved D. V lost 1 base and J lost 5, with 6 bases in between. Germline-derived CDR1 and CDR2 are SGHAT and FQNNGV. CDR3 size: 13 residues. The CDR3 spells CASSLGQNNEQFF. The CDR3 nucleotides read TGTGCCAGCAGCTTAGGCCAGAACAATGAGCAGTTCTTC.

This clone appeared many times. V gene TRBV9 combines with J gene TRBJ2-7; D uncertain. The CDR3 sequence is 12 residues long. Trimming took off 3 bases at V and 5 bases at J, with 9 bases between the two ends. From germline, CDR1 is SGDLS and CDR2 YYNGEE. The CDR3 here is CASSGPKHEQYF. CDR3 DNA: TGTGCCAGCAGCGGCCCGAAGCACGAGCAGTACTTC.

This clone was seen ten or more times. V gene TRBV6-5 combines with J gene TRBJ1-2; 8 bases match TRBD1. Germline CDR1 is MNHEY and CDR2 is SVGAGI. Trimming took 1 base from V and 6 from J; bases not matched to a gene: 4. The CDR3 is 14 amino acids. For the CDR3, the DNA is TGTGCCAGCAGTTACTTGACAGGGGTGAATGGCTACACCTTC. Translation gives CASSYLTGVNGYTF.

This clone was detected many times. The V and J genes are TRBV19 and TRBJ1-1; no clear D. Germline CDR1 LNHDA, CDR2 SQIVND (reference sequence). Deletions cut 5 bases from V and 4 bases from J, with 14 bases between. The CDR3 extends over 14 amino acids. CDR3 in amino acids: CASSPNGLGTEAFF. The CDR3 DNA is TGTGCCAGTAGTCCGAACGGGTTAGGCACTGAAGCTTTCTTT.

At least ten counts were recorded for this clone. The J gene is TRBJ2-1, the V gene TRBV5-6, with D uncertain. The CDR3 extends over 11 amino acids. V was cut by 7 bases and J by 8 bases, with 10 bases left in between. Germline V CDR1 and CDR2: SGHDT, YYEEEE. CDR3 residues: CASGAGDEQFF. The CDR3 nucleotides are TGTGCCAGCGGAGCCGGCGATGAGCAGTTCTTC.

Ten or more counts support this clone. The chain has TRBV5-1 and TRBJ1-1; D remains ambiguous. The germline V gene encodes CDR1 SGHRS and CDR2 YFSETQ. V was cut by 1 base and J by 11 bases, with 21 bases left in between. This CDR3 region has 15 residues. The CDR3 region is CASSLTGSGYLVAFF. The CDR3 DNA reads TGCGCCAGCAGCTTGACGGGTTCGGGGTACTTAGTGGCTTTCTTT.